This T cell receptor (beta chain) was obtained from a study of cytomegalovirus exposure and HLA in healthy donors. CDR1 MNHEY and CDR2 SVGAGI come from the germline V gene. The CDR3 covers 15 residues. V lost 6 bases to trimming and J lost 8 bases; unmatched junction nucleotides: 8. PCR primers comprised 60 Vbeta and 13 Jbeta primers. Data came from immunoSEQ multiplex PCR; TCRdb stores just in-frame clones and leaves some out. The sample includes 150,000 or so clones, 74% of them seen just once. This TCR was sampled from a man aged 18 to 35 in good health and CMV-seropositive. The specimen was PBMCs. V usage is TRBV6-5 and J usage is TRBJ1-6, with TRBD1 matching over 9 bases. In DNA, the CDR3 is TGTGCCAGCAGCCGCGTACAGGGGGCGCATTCACCCCTCCACTTT. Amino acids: CASSRVQGAHSPLHF.